The present T cell receptor (beta chain) was sequenced within a study of cytomegalovirus exposure and HLA in healthy donors. In the study overall: Among roughly 190 million T cells, an earlier analysis found roughly 120 million unique TCR beta sequences.

The CDR3 has 13 residues. V lost 2 bases to trimming and J lost 5 bases, with 7 bases between them. CDR1 and CDR2 (germline): MNHEY, SMNVEV (reference sequence). General study findings and limits: Earlier analysis found most TCR beta V segments productive about 87% or about 30% of the time. In vitro checks showed that a few CMV-associated chains really do target CMV antigens.

Regarding this clone: Its antigen is still unknown. The same CDR3 is also encoded by other DNA sequences in this sample.

The PCR made use of 60 Vbeta and 13 Jbeta primers. TCRdb keeps only in-frame clones here, not all; method: immunoSEQ multiplex PCR. This sample has 60,000 to 85,000 clones; 70% to 85% occur once, and the top ten carry about an eighth. The chain carries TRBV27 and TRBJ1-5, with D maybe TRBD1 (6 bases). Sequencing was performed on PBMCs. This sequence was found in a human donor in good health. CDR3 sequence (DNA): TGTGCCAGCAGTTTAAGGGGGTATCAGCCCCAGCATTTT. Translating gives CASSLRGYQPQHF.